This T cell receptor (beta chain) derives from a study of Ad26.COV2.S vaccination and SARS-CoV-2 variants. Germline CDR1 reads GTSNPN; CDR2 reads SVGIG (reference sequence). Trimming took off 6 bases at V and 0 bases at J, with 8 bases between the two ends. The CDR3 loop spans 12 amino acids. Assay: immunoSEQ multiplex PCR; the TCRdb copy retains only in-frame clones and omits some. This sample has about 370,000 clones, with 89% found just once. Specified treatment: some 19 received Ad26.COV2.S at low or high dose, single or two shots; about 5 received placebo; per-sample allocation not given. Material that was analyzed had been drawn on day 63 after the first vaccine or placebo injection.

This clonotype was sampled from a person between 18 and 65 years old who received the Ad26.COV2.S COVID-19 vaccine or a placebo. This chain uses TRBV30 with TRBJ1-2; D not resolved. The starting material was peripheral blood, obtained in a trial of Ad26.COV2.S vaccine versus placebo. DNA for the CDR3: TGTGCCTGCCCGGGAGCTAACTATGGCTACACCTTC. Translated, it gives CACPGANYGYTF.